This T cell receptor (beta chain) was identified in a study of prognosis after radiotherapy for stage I lung cancer. This clonotype is categorized as medium-sized. The antigen remains undetermined. Broader study findings: Counted unique TCR clones declined after stereotactic body radiation therapy (median roughly 9,900 versus 7,200).

From genomic DNA, TCR beta CDR3 was amplified by two-round multiplex PCR. Round-one PCR had primers specific to each TRBV and TRBJ gene. Each CDR3 protein gets one entry after TCRdb re-called the multiplex PCR reads with MiXCR. The table lists over 10,000 distinct CDR3 sequences, about 46% of them singletons. At both of two time points, 5 to 6.5 milliliters of peripheral blood were drawn. CDR3 length: 15 amino acids. Germline values: CDR1 SGHAT, CDR2 FQNNGV. The junction had 3 bases not matched to a gene; V was cut back by 2 bases and J by 4 bases. This TCR derives from a donor over 45 with non-small cell lung cancer. The chain recombines TRBV11-2 with TRBJ2-2, with TRBD2 matching 8 bases. The input for sequencing was PBMCs, taken before or after stereotactic body radiation therapy (not recorded which). In nucleotides, the CDR3 is TGTGCCAGCAGCTTATTCGGGAGGGGCACCGGGGAGCTGTTTTTT. As protein: CASSLFGRGTGELFF.